Below are 23 T cell receptor beta chains sequenced from a single sample in a study of blood T cell repertoires in COVID-19. Using immunoSEQ multiplex PCR, the repertoire was profiled, and TCRdb retains in-frame clones only, with some absent. Among about 76,000 clones listed, around 88% were seen once. The sequencing sample was made of peripheral blood. These receptors all stem from a man aged 25 to 40 with acute or convalescent COVID-19.

The genes are TRBV7-2 and TRBJ2-7; 10 bases are a match to TRBD2. The CDR3 contains 15 residues. The V gene's germline CDR1 is SGHTA and CDR2 FQGNSA. Trimming at V came to 4 bases and at J to 4 bases, leaving 7 bases not matched to a gene. Here the CDR3 reads CASSSRAGGRYEQYF. CDR3 DNA: TGTGCCAGCAGCTCGAGAGCGGGAGGGCGGTACGAGCAGTACTTC.

The J gene is TRBJ2-7, the V gene TRBV15; 10 bases agree with TRBD2. The V gene's germline CDR1 is LNHNV and CDR2 YYDKDF (reference sequence). This CDR3 comprises 16 residues. The V and J ends lost 1 base and 1 base, in that order; junction bases with no gene match: 4. The CDR3 is CATSRGGLADSYEQYF. The CDR3 region has the DNA TGTGCCACCAGCAGAGGAGGACTAGCGGATTCCTACGAGCAGTACTTC.

The chain links TRBV28 to TRBJ1-4, with TRBD1 matching over 9 bases. CDR3 length equals 14 residues. V shed 4 bases and J 5 bases; nucleotides not matched to a gene: 2. CDR1 is MDHEN, CDR2 SYDVKM, per germline. CDR3 bases: TGTGCCAGCAGTTCGGGGACAGGGAATGAAAAACTGTTTTTT. This encodes CASSSGTGNEKLFF.

This clone has a single count. This chain connects TRBV5-6 to TRBJ2-1, with a weak D call TRBD1 (6 bases). Germline V gene data show CDR1 as SGHDT and CDR2 as YYEEEE. Trimming stripped 2 bases from V and 4 bases from J, with 16 bases between. This CDR3 has 16 residues. In nucleotides, the CDR3 is TGTGCCAGCAGCTTACAGGGAAGTCTCTCATACAATGAGCAGTTCTTC. This gives the protein CASSLQGSLSYNEQFF. The full variable domain, its missing parts supplied by reference TRBV5-6 and TRBJ2-1, is DAGVTQSPTHLIKTRGQQVTLRCSPKSGHDTVSWYQQALGQGPQFIFQYYEEEERQRGNFPDRFSGHQFPNYSSELNVNALLLGDSALYLCASSLQGSLSYNEQFFGPGTRLTVL.

V gene TRBV6-5 combines with J gene TRBJ1-6; the D is unclear. This CDR3 comprises 14 residues. Germline V gene sequence: CDR1 MNHEY, CDR2 SVGAGI. The V and J ends lost 2 bases and 9 bases respectively, with 11 bases between them. The CDR3 is CASSYERRSSPLHF. CDR3 in DNA: TGTGCCAGCAGTTACGAAAGAAGGAGTTCACCCCTCCACTTT.

This chain links TRBV10-2 with TRBJ2-5, with a tentative D call TRBD2 (6 bases). The germline gives CDR1 WSHSY, CDR2 SAAADI. V shed 8 bases and J shed 14 bases, with 18 bases lying between them. CDR3 length equals 11 residues. CDR3 in DNA: TGCGCCAGCGGAAACCGGGACTTTCTCTACTTC. Encoded protein: CASGNRDFLYF.

V is TRBV28 and J is TRBJ2-1; perhaps TRBD2 as D (6 bases). Trimming stripped 6 bases from V and 15 bases from J, with 18 bases between. Per germline, CDR1 MDHEN and CDR2 SYDVKM. The CDR3 loop spans 12 amino acids. CDR3 loop: CASSTVRRDTFF. DNA of the CDR3: TGTGCCAGCAGCACCGTGCGGCGGGATACGTTCTTC.

The rearrangement links TRBV28 to TRBJ1-1, with a weak D call TRBD1 (5 bases). The V gene lost 7 bases and the J gene lost 7 bases, with 13 bases spanning the gap. This CDR3 is built from 12 residues. The V gene's germline CDR1 is MDHEN and CDR2 SYDVKM. The CDR3 DNA is TGTGCCAGCATCTTCCAAGGGGTTGAAGCTTTCTTT. Its protein is CASIFQGVEAFF.

The chain joins TRBV7-9 to TRBJ2-1; 7 nucleotides line up with TRBD1. CDR3 size: 16 residues. CDR1 and CDR2 from the germline V gene are SEHNR and FQNEAQ (reference sequence). After removal of 5 bases from V and 8 bases from J, the junction contained 15 bases not matched to a gene. The CDR3 region is CASSPPSMTGYYEQFF. In DNA, the CDR3 is TGTGCCAGCAGCCCCCCGTCTATGACAGGGTATTATGAGCAGTTCTTC.

The V gene is TRBV4-1, the J gene TRBJ2-7, with no clear D. Germline CDR1 and CDR2: MGHRA and YSYEKL. V dropped 1 base and J dropped 1 base, with 23 bases sitting between them. This CDR3 is 19 amino acids long. The CDR3 region has the DNA TGCGCCAGCAGCCAAGTCATACAGCAGAAAATCACAGAGTCCTACGAGCAGTACTTC. Translating it yields CASSQVIQQKITESYEQYF.

This chain links TRBV14 with TRBJ2-5; 8 bases are a match to TRBD1. V was clipped by 4 bases and J by 2 bases; unmatched bases: 6. There are 15 residues in the CDR3. Germline V gene data show CDR1 as SGHDN and CDR2 as FVKESK. The CDR3 here is CASSLRGQVQETQYF. The DNA for the CDR3 is TGTGCCAGCAGCCTGCGGGGACAGGTACAAGAGACCCAGTACTTC.

This chain uses TRBV10-1 with TRBJ2-1; 7 bases match TRBD1. The trim removed 6 bases at V and 6 bases at J, leaving 5 bases unmatched. The CDR3 totals 13 residues. The germline gives CDR1 WNHNN, CDR2 SYGVQD (reference sequence). This chain's CDR3 is CASRDTGANEQFF. The DNA of the CDR3 is TGCGCCAGCAGAGATACAGGGGCCAATGAGCAGTTCTTC.

The chain couples TRBV28 to TRBJ2-2, with D perhaps matching TRBD1 (5 bases). Germline CDR1 and CDR2: MDHEN and SYDVKM. V gave up 2 bases and J gave up 6 bases, with 16 bases separating them. The CDR3 length is 16 residues. The CDR3 spells CASSLGVGRVAGELFF. CDR3 coding DNA: TGTGCCAGCAGTTTAGGAGTGGGCAGGGTAGCCGGGGAGCTGTTTTTT.

The chain combines TRBV5-6 with TRBJ2-5, with 7 bases matching TRBD2. V shed 5 bases and J 0 bases; nucleotides not matched to a gene: 7. Germline loops: CDR1 SGHDT, CDR2 YYEEEE. The CDR3 totals 15 residues. CDR3 sequence reads: CASRESGAYQETQYF. The CDR3 nucleotides read TGTGCCAGCAGGGAGAGCGGGGCGTACCAAGAGACCCAGTACTTC.

The V and J genes are TRBV3-1 (or the pseudogene TRBV3-2) and TRBJ1-6; no clear D. CDR3 length: 14 amino acids. The V end lost 3 bases, the J end lost 3 bases, and 6 bases lay between the germline ends. Germline V CDR1 and CDR2: LGHDT, YNNKEL (reference sequence). CDR3 coding DNA: TGTGCCAGCAGCCAGGCTTTCTATAATTCACCCCTCCACTTT. This codes for CASSQAFYNSPLHF.

CDR3 nucleotide sequence: TGCAGCGTTGAGTGGCCCGGGAGTTCCCAACACATTCAGTACTTC. Residues: CSVEWPGSSQHIQYF. J is TRBJ2-4 and V is TRBV29-1; a weak D match, TRBD2 (6 bases). Germline CDR1 is SQVTM and CDR2 is ANQGSEA. The CDR3 length is 15 residues. V lost 3 bases to trimming and J lost 8 bases, with 20 bases between them.

Only one count was recorded for this clone. The rearrangement uses TRBV5-6 and TRBJ2-5, with D possibly TRBD2 on 5 matching bases. This CDR3 comprises 13 residues. Trimming took 8 bases from V and 2 from J, leaving 13 bases between them. The germline V gene has CDR1 SGHDT and CDR2 YYEEEE. CDR3 protein: CASRFRGQETQYF. The CDR3 DNA sequence: TGTGCCAGTCGCTTTCGGGGACAAGAGACCCAGTACTTC.

This clone was counted between two and nine times. This sequence joins TRBV6-5 and TRBJ1-1, with D unresolved. This CDR3 has 13 residues. Trimming removed 6 bases at V and 5 bases at J, with 13 bases between. CDR1 MNHEY and CDR2 SVGAGI come from the germline V gene. CDR3 sequence reads: CASRPDYGTEAFF. The CDR3 nucleotides are TGTGCCAGCAGACCGGACTATGGAACTGAAGCTTTCTTT.

This sequence joins TRBV5-1 and TRBJ2-2; the match to TRBD2 covers 9 bases. V shed 4 bases and J 1 base; nucleotides not matched to a gene: 5. Germline CDR1 SGHRS, CDR2 YFSETQ. The length of the CDR3 is 16 residues. The CDR3 sequence: CASSPLAGVNTGELFF. CDR3 nucleotide sequence: TGCGCCAGCAGCCCCTTAGCGGGAGTGAACACCGGGGAGCTGTTTTTT.

The gene calls are TRBV6-1 and TRBJ2-6; D possibly corresponds to TRBD2 (6 bases). V was shortened by 3 bases and J by 0 bases, with 9 bases between the two germline ends. CDR3 length equals 16 residues. The germline V gene has CDR1 MNHNS and CDR2 SASEGT. CDR3 coding DNA: TGTGCCAGCAGTGACCGGGGGAACTCTGGGGCCAACGTCCTGACTTTC. Translation: CASSDRGNSGANVLTF.

The rearrangement links TRBV5-6 to TRBJ1-1, with D uncertain. The CDR3 loop spans 13 amino acids. In germline, CDR1 is SGHDT, CDR2 YYEEEE. Between the trimmed V and J ends, which lost 3 bases and 5 bases, there was a span of 11 bases. For the CDR3, the DNA is TGTGCCAGCAGCTCGACACCGCCGACTGAAGCTTTCTTT. This gives the protein CASSSTPPTEAFF. The whole variable domain, remainder taken from reference TRBV5-6 and TRBJ1-1, is DAGVTQSPTHLIKTRGQQVTLRCSPKSGHDTVSWYQQALGQGPQFIFQYYEEEERQRGNFPDRFSGHQFPNYSSELNVNALLLGDSALYLCASSSTPPTEAFFGQGTRLTVV.

This chain connects TRBV27 to TRBJ1-1; 12 bases are a match to TRBD1. Trimming cost V 5 bases and J 8 bases; bases outside gene matches: 9. CDR3 length: 15 amino acids. Looked up from germline, CDR1 is MNHEY and CDR2 is SMNVEV (reference sequence). The CDR3 loop reads CASSTPGTGGHEAFF. The CDR3 DNA reads as TGTGCCAGCAGTACCCCCGGGACAGGGGGCCACGAAGCTTTCTTT.

The rearrangement links TRBV9 to TRBJ2-1; TRBD1 matches at 9 bases. Trimming took 2 bases from V and 4 from J; bases not matched to a gene: 7. In germline, CDR1 is SGDLS, CDR2 YYNGEE. The CDR3 spans 16 residues. This CDR3 reads CASSVTDRGGYNEQFF. Written as DNA, the CDR3 is TGTGCCAGCAGCGTCACGGACAGGGGAGGGTACAATGAGCAGTTCTTC.